A selection of T cell receptor beta chains follows, all from one sample in a study of blood T cell repertoires in COVID-19. Here immunoSEQ multiplex PCR was the method, and the copy in TCRdb shows in-frame clones only, minus some. This table has 200,000 to 250,000 clones, approximately 84% appearing once. Sequencing was done on a sample of peripheral blood. The receptors originated from a man aged 45-65 years who had recovered from COVID-19. The CDR3 runs from the conserved cysteine through the conserved F or W. Fields, in order: J gene, V gene, CDR3 protein.

TRBJ2-1,TRBV7-2,CASSPSGTLGNEQFF
TRBJ1-5,TRBV20-1,CSAQGEPQHF
TRBJ2-1,TRBV28,CASSFLGLADNEQFF
TRBJ2-7,TRBV28,CASRRTGGGGEQYF
TRBJ1-1,TRBV18,CASSPRSGQREAFF
TRBJ1-3,TRBV6-5,CASSYLGQVSGNTIYF
TRBJ2-1,TRBV28,CASPTADFSLSYNEQFF
TRBJ2-2,TRBV7-6,CASSPSGPGELFF
TRBJ2-1,TRBV21-1,CASTRYNEQFF
TRBJ2-3,TRBV28,CASSLEVGGDTQYF
TRBJ2-7,TRBV4-2,CASSHGQGYEQYF
TRBJ2-2,TRBV6-2/TRBV6-3,CASSYNRGRPTGATGELFF
TRBJ1-4,TRBV7-9,CASSLEGQRKLFF
TRBJ2-7,TRBV5-4,CASSLWVAGEWKQYF
TRBJ1-1,TRBV28,CASRVFPQSGGEAFF
TRBJ1-1,TRBV12-3/TRBV12-4,CASSFRGTEAFF
TRBJ1-5,TRBV6-5,CATRFGGGGQPQHF
TRBJ2-7,TRBV30,CAWTTTGWKSSYEQYF
TRBJ2-5,TRBV28,CASSLYAGVRQETQYF
TRBJ1-5,TRBV2,CASSVGQGRLTQHF
TRBJ2-1,TRBV7-9,CATALPYLAKWGNEQFF
TRBJ2-7,TRBV4-1,CASSGGGIAASSYEQYF
TRBJ1-3,TRBV2,CASRRVSGNTIYF
TRBJ2-7,TRBV6-5,CASSYGVNSPYEQYF
TRBJ1-3,TRBV28,CASNIIRGNTIYF
TRBJ2-7,TRBV4-2,CASSSGRGSSYEQYF
TRBJ1-3,TRBV3-1/TRBV3-2,CASSHLQGPGNTIYF
TRBJ1-1,TRBV18,CASSQDRKNTEAFF
TRBJ2-5,TRBV5-1,CASSLRDGGETQYF
TRBJ2-3,TRBV18,CASSQQESTDTQYF
TRBJ2-2,TRBV5-8,CASSYQSAGGPSGELFF
TRBJ1-2,TRBV7-9,CASSSQGAGQGYTF
TRBJ1-6,TRBV30,CAWSIRPPGGNSPLHF
TRBJ2-1,TRBV29-1,CSVGGPGEEQFF
TRBJ2-1,TRBV6-5,CASSYKTTHNEQFF
TRBJ1-1,TRBV3-1/TRBV3-2,CASSQRTGGYTEAFF
TRBJ1-6,TRBV6-1,CASSEGTASRRSPLHF
TRBJ2-5,TRBV7-2,CASSFGGRGETQYF
TRBJ2-3,TRBV28,CASSFVGGTRDTQYF
TRBJ2-7,TRBV7-9,CASSSFPGTGDIYEQYF
TRBJ1-5,TRBV6-5,CASIHGGRNQPQHF
TRBJ2-2,TRBV10-1,CASRPQDTGELFF
TRBJ2-7,TRBV7-2,CASSLKGTGGYEQYF